The rows below give T cell receptor beta chains drawn from one sample of a study of blood T cell repertoires in COVID-19. TCRdb's table, derived via immunoSEQ multiplex PCR, lists solely in-frame clones and lacks some. Of fewer than 55,000 clones in the sample, roughly 79% were seen once. The specimen was peripheral blood. The source of these receptors is a woman at least 80 years old with COVID-19, enrolled during active disease. CDR3s include the opening cysteine and the closing phenylalanine or tryptophan. D genes are given only for firm matches. Not every row has a clone size; where given, it reads once, few, many or a size class.

v_call: TRBV28; clone_size: -; d_call: TRBD2; j_call: TRBJ2-7; cdr3_nt: TGTGCCAGCAGTTCAGGACTAGCGGGAGGGTCCTACGAGCAGTACTTC; cdr3_aa: CASSSGLAGGSYEQYF
v_call: TRBV6-5; clone_size: -; d_call: TRBD1; j_call: TRBJ1-5; cdr3_nt: TGTGCCAGCAGGAGGGACAGCGCGAATCAGCCCCAGCATTTT; cdr3_aa: CASRRDSANQPQHF
v_call: TRBV7-3; clone_size: -; d_call: TRBD1; j_call: TRBJ1-4; cdr3_nt: TGTGCCAGCAGCTCGACAGGGGGCCCTAATGAAAAACTGTTTTTT; cdr3_aa: CASSSTGGPNEKLFF
v_call: TRBV9; clone_size: -; d_call: TRBD1; j_call: TRBJ2-3; cdr3_nt: TGTGCCAGCAGCAGGGGGACAGGGGGCACAGATACGCAGTATTTT; cdr3_aa: CASSRGTGGTDTQYF
v_call: TRBV6-5; clone_size: -; d_call: -; j_call: TRBJ1-5; cdr3_nt: TGTGCCAGCAGTTACTCGAGGAGGGACGGACAGCCCCAGCATTTT; cdr3_aa: CASSYSRRDGQPQHF
v_call: TRBV4-2; clone_size: -; d_call: TRBD1; j_call: TRBJ2-7; cdr3_nt: TGTGCCAGCAGCCACCTTGCCGGGACAGCTGAGGAGCAGTACTTC; cdr3_aa: CASSHLAGTAEEQYF
v_call: TRBV7-3; clone_size: -; d_call: TRBD2; j_call: TRBJ2-1; cdr3_nt: TGTGCCAGCTCGGGAGGGGCCGTGAATGAGCAGTTCTTC; cdr3_aa: CASSGGAVNEQFF
v_call: TRBV27; clone_size: once; d_call: TRBD2; j_call: TRBJ2-1; cdr3_nt: TGTGCCAGCAGTATACGTAGCGGGTGGAGCTCCTACAATGAGCAGTTCTTC; cdr3_aa: CASSIRSGWSSYNEQFF
v_call: TRBV25-1; clone_size: -; d_call: TRBD2; j_call: TRBJ2-1; cdr3_nt: TGTGCCAGCAGTAAATCCAAGAGCGGGACCCACAATGAGCAGTTCTTC; cdr3_aa: CASSKSKSGTHNEQFF
v_call: TRBV2; clone_size: once; d_call: TRBD2; j_call: TRBJ2-1; cdr3_nt: TGTGCCAGCAGAGGCGGGAGCCTCTACAATGAGCAGTTCTTC; cdr3_aa: CASRGGSLYNEQFF
v_call: TRBV19; clone_size: -; d_call: -; j_call: TRBJ1-5; cdr3_nt: TGTGCCAGTAGTGTCCAGGACAATCAGCCCCAGCATTTT; cdr3_aa: CASSVQDNQPQHF
v_call: TRBV5-1; clone_size: -; d_call: TRBD2; j_call: TRBJ2-1; cdr3_nt: TGCGCCAGCAGCTTGACCGCGGGAGTAGGGTCCCTATACAATGAGCAGTTCTTC; cdr3_aa: CASSLTAGVGSLYNEQFF
v_call: TRBV3-1/TRBV3-2; clone_size: -; d_call: TRBD1; j_call: TRBJ1-2; cdr3_nt: TGTGCCAGCAGCCCCAGGGGGGCTTCTAACTATGGCTACACCTTC; cdr3_aa: CASSPRGASNYGYTF
v_call: TRBV29-1; clone_size: -; d_call: -; j_call: TRBJ1-2; cdr3_nt: TGCAGCGTTGAGGGGGACAAAACTATGGGCTACACCTTC; cdr3_aa: CSVEGDKTMGYTF
v_call: TRBV3-1/TRBV3-2; clone_size: -; d_call: -; j_call: TRBJ1-1; cdr3_nt: TGTGCCAGCAGACTTCCGCGAAGGGGCACTGAAGCTTTCTTT; cdr3_aa: CASRLPRRGTEAFF
v_call: TRBV6-6; clone_size: -; d_call: -; j_call: TRBJ2-7; cdr3_nt: TGTGCCAGCAGTGATCCCAGGGGCTCCTACGAGCAGTACTTC; cdr3_aa: CASSDPRGSYEQYF
v_call: TRBV11-2; clone_size: -; d_call: TRBD1; j_call: TRBJ2-7; cdr3_nt: TGTGCCAGCAGCTTACGTCAGAGGGACAGGGTTCACGAGCAGTACTTC; cdr3_aa: CASSLRQRDRVHEQYF
v_call: TRBV29-1; clone_size: -; d_call: -; j_call: TRBJ1-2; cdr3_nt: TGCAGCGGGACTGGGGACTCCGGCTATGGCTACACCTTC; cdr3_aa: CSGTGDSGYGYTF
v_call: TRBV6-5; clone_size: -; d_call: TRBD2; j_call: TRBJ2-5; cdr3_nt: TGTGCCAGCAAGGCTAGCGGGGCACAAGAGACCCAGTACTTC; cdr3_aa: CASKASGAQETQYF
v_call: TRBV6-5; clone_size: few; d_call: TRBD1; j_call: TRBJ1-1; cdr3_nt: TGTGCCAGCAGTTACTTAACAGGGGTGACTGAAGCTTTCTTT; cdr3_aa: CASSYLTGVTEAFF
v_call: TRBV3-1/TRBV3-2; clone_size: once; d_call: -; j_call: TRBJ1-2; cdr3_nt: TGTGCCAGCAGCTCCAGGGATCTCGTCTATGGCTACACCTTC; cdr3_aa: CASSSRDLVYGYTF
v_call: TRBV28; clone_size: -; d_call: -; j_call: TRBJ1-2; cdr3_nt: TGTGCCAGCAGTTCCCGGGGGGCAGGAGGTAACTATGGCTACACCTTC; cdr3_aa: CASSSRGAGGNYGYTF
v_call: TRBV6-2/TRBV6-3; clone_size: -; d_call: -; j_call: TRBJ2-4; cdr3_nt: TGTGCCAGCAGCCCTCCCCCGGGAGCCCAGTCCAAAAACATTCAGTACTTC; cdr3_aa: CASSPPPGAQSKNIQYF
v_call: TRBV24-1; clone_size: -; d_call: -; j_call: TRBJ2-6; cdr3_nt: TGTGCCACCAGTGATTTGCGCCTAGCCGATATCGCTGGGGCCAACGTCCTGACTTTC; cdr3_aa: CATSDLRLADIAGANVLTF
v_call: TRBV11-2; clone_size: -; d_call: -; j_call: TRBJ1-2; cdr3_nt: TGTGCCAGCAGCCGAACGACAGGAAACTATGGCTACACCTTC; cdr3_aa: CASSRTTGNYGYTF
v_call: TRBV19; clone_size: -; d_call: TRBD1; j_call: TRBJ2-7; cdr3_nt: TGTGCCAGTAGTATCCCCGGGACAGGGACCCACGAGCAGTACTTC; cdr3_aa: CASSIPGTGTHEQYF
v_call: TRBV7-9; clone_size: -; d_call: -; j_call: TRBJ2-1; cdr3_nt: TGTGCCAGCAGCCTCGGGACTGGCAATGAGCAGTTCTTC; cdr3_aa: CASSLGTGNEQFF
v_call: TRBV7-6; clone_size: few; d_call: -; j_call: TRBJ2-1; cdr3_nt: TGTGCCAGCAGCTTAGCGGGCAACACCTACAATGAGCAGTTCTTC; cdr3_aa: CASSLAGNTYNEQFF
v_call: TRBV2; clone_size: -; d_call: TRBD2; j_call: TRBJ2-3; cdr3_nt: TGTGCCAGCAGTAAGACTAGCGGGACAGATACGCAGTATTTT; cdr3_aa: CASSKTSGTDTQYF
v_call: TRBV5-1; clone_size: -; d_call: -; j_call: TRBJ2-7; cdr3_nt: TGCGCCAGCAGCTTGGTTTACGGGGTTGGCGAGCAGTACTTC; cdr3_aa: CASSLVYGVGEQYF
v_call: TRBV6-5; clone_size: -; d_call: TRBD2; j_call: TRBJ2-4; cdr3_nt: TGTGCCAGCGGTAGCGGGAGCTGGAACATTCAGTACTTC; cdr3_aa: CASGSGSWNIQYF
v_call: TRBV7-9; clone_size: -; d_call: -; j_call: TRBJ2-1; cdr3_nt: TGTGCCAGCAGCCCCACAGGGATGTCCTACAATGAGCAGTTCTTC; cdr3_aa: CASSPTGMSYNEQFF
v_call: TRBV7-3; clone_size: -; d_call: TRBD1; j_call: TRBJ2-5; cdr3_nt: TGTGCCAGCAGCCCCGGGACAGGAGAGTCGCAAGAGACCCAGTACTTC; cdr3_aa: CASSPGTGESQETQYF
v_call: TRBV5-4; clone_size: -; d_call: TRBD1; j_call: TRBJ2-1; cdr3_nt: TGTGCCAGCACCAAAGGGACAGGGGGCGCGGATGAGCAGTTCTTC; cdr3_aa: CASTKGTGGADEQFF
v_call: TRBV19; clone_size: -; d_call: TRBD2; j_call: TRBJ2-1; cdr3_nt: TGTGCCAGTAGGGTGACTAGCGGGAGTAATTACAATGAGCAGTTCTTC; cdr3_aa: CASRVTSGSNYNEQFF
v_call: TRBV7-2; clone_size: few; d_call: -; j_call: TRBJ1-5; cdr3_nt: TGTGCCAGTGCAGGGCAGGGGAACCAGCCCCAGCATTTT; cdr3_aa: CASAGQGNQPQHF
v_call: TRBV5-1; clone_size: -; d_call: -; j_call: TRBJ2-3; cdr3_nt: TGCGCCAGCAGCAAACTAGTCTCTGGCACAGATACGCAGTATTTT; cdr3_aa: CASSKLVSGTDTQYF